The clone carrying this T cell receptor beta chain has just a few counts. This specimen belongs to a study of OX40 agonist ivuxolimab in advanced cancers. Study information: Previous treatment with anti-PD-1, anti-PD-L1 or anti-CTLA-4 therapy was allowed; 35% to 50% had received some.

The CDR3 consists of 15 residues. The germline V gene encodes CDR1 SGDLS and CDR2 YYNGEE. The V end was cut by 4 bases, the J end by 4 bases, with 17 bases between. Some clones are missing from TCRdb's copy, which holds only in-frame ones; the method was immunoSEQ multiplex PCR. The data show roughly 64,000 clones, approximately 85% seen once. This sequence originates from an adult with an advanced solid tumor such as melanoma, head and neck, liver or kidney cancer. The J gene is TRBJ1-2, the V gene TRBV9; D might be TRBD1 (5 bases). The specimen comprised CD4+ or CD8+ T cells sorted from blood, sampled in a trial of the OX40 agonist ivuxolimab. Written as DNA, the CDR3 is TGTGCCAGCAGCCCCAAGGGTGGGGGTCCCTATGGCTACACCTTC. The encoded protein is CASSPKGGGPYGYTF. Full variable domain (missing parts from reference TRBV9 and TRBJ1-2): DSGVTQTPKHLITATGQRVTLRCSPRSGDLSVYWYQQSLDQGLQFLIQYYNGEERAKGNILERFSAQQFPDLHSELNLSSLELGDSALYFCASSPKGGGPYGYTFGSGTRLTVV.